This T cell receptor (beta chain) came from a study of OX40 agonist ivuxolimab in advanced cancers. Study details: While on treatment, patients had intravenous ivuxolimab at 0.01 to 10 mg/kg every 2 weeks. Allowance was made for prior anti-PD-1, anti-PD-L1 or anti-CTLA-4 therapy, and approximately 41% had some. The study, taken as a whole, reports: A proportion of nonresponders additionally exhibited low normalized T-cell clonal expansion.

Only in-frame clones appear in the TCRdb table, and some are missing; sequencing was by immunoSEQ multiplex PCR. The data contain around 80,000 clones, 92% of them singletons. The sampling schedule covered blood at baseline, cycle 4 day 1, and cycle 7 day 1. Regarding this clone: Its antigen remains unidentified.

This clonotype was obtained from an adult with an advanced solid tumor such as melanoma, head and neck, liver or kidney cancer. The source was CD4+ or CD8+ T cells sorted from blood, collected in a trial of the OX40 agonist ivuxolimab.

CDR3 sequence reads: CASSPGTGPQETQYF. As DNA, the CDR3 is TGTGCCAGCAGCCCAGGAACAGGGCCCCAAGAGACCCAGTACTTC. The chain is built from TRBV7-9 and TRBJ2-5; the D gene is possibly TRBD1 (6 bases). This CDR3 has 15 residues. V lost 5 bases to trimming and J lost 1 base, with 14 bases between them. Germline assignment: CDR1 SEHNR and CDR2 FQNEAQ (reference sequence). Variable domain in full (rest from reference TRBV7-9 and TRBJ2-5): DTGVSQNPRHKITKRGQNVTFRCDPISEHNRLYWYRQTLGQGPEFLTYFQNEAQLEKSRLLSDRFSAERPKGSFSTLEIQRTEQGDSAMYLCASSPGTGPQETQYFGPGTRLLVL.